What follows are 19 T cell receptor beta chains derived from one specimen sequenced in a study of CD4 T cell repertoires in COVID-19. Produced via immunoSEQ multiplex PCR; TCRdb's table is partial and in-frame only. The sample has some 71,000 clones, 83% seen once. The sequencing here drew on CD4+ T cells from peripheral blood, taken after recovery from COVID-19. The receptors shown here come from a human donor who had COVID-19.

The rearrangement joins TRBV6-5 to TRBJ2-7, with D maybe TRBD2 (5 bases). Germline values: CDR1 MNHEY, CDR2 SVGAGI. The CDR3 is 13 residues long. Trimming shortened V by 6 bases and J by 1 base, and 10 bases separated the two germline ends. CDR3 protein: CASRPGGSYEQYF. CDR3 DNA: TGTGCCAGCAGGCCAGGAGGTTCCTACGAGCAGTACTTC.

The chain employs TRBV10-1 and TRBJ1-3; D is ambiguous. Germline V gene data show CDR1 as WNHNN and CDR2 as SYGVQD (reference sequence). V lost 7 bases, J lost 2 bases, and 15 bases lay in between. CDR3 length: 15 amino acids. The CDR3, as DNA: TGCGCCAGCACCCCGACGGTAGGAACTGGAAACACCATATATTTT. This sequence encodes CASTPTVGTGNTIYF.

The V and J genes are TRBV6-5 and TRBJ1-2; 8 positions agree with TRBD1. Germline V CDR1 and CDR2: MNHEY, SVGAGI. Trimming at V came to 5 bases and at J to 8 bases, leaving 7 bases not matched to a gene. CDR3 length: 13 amino acids. This CDR3 reads CASSTDRGGGYTF. The CDR3 DNA reads as TGTGCCAGCAGTACAGACAGGGGAGGCGGCTACACCTTC.

The chain recombines TRBV4-1 with TRBJ1-2, with D unclear. The V gene's germline CDR1 is MGHRA and CDR2 YSYEKL. The length of the CDR3 is 13 residues. With 0 bases removed from V and 4 bases from J, the gap between germline ends came to 6 bases. The chain's CDR3 is CASSQEEGYGYTF. The CDR3, as DNA: TGCGCCAGCAGCCAAGAGGAAGGCTATGGCTACACCTTC.

Here the CDR3 reads CASSQVSRNTEAFF. As DNA, the CDR3 is TGTGCCAGCAGCCAAGTATCAAGGAACACTGAAGCTTTCTTT. This chain links TRBV3-1 (or the pseudogene TRBV3-2) with TRBJ1-1; D is uncertain. The ends were cut back, 1 base at V and 1 base at J, with 7 bases in the middle. The CDR3 sequence is 14 residues long. The germline V gene encodes CDR1 LGHDT and CDR2 YNNKEL (reference sequence).

This clone occurred a few times. The rearrangement uses TRBV6-1 and TRBJ2-2; D is unclear. Trimming stripped 5 bases from V and 2 bases from J, with 12 bases between. This CDR3 is built from 15 residues. CDR1 is MNHNS and CDR2 is SASEGT in the germline V gene. Written as DNA, the CDR3 is TGTGCCAGCAGTTTGGAGACACCCAACACCGGGGAGCTGTTTTTT. It yields the protein CASSLETPNTGELFF.

The rearrangement joins TRBV4-1 to TRBJ1-1; D gene unclear. Germline lookup yields CDR1 MGHRA and CDR2 YSYEKL. With 2 bases removed from V and 4 bases from J, the gap between germline ends came to 8 bases. This CDR3 has 13 residues. CDR3 bases: TGCGCCAGCAGCCAATTCTGGGGCACTGAAGCTTTCTTT. Encoded protein: CASSQFWGTEAFF.

The CDR3 here is CASSKDFYNEQFF. Here the CDR3 DNA reads TGTGCCAGTAGTAAGGACTTTTACAATGAGCAGTTCTTC. J is TRBJ2-1 and V is TRBV19, with D tentatively TRBD2 (5 bases). Germline V gene data show CDR1 as LNHDA and CDR2 as SQIVND (reference sequence). Trimming removed 4 bases from V and 4 bases from J, with 8 bases in between. This CDR3 is 13 amino acids long.

The sample holds one count of this clone. The chain joins TRBV23-1 to TRBJ2-6, with TRBD1 matching over 7 bases. TRBV23-1 is an ORF for which the function is uncertain. J gave up 3 bases and V 7 bases, and 12 bases lay outside the gene matches. CDR3 length equals 17 residues. In DNA form, the CDR3 reads TGCGCCAGCACCGACCGACAGGGCCAGGGTGGGGCCAACGTCCTGACTTTC. Translation: CASTDRQGQGGANVLTF.

J is TRBJ1-1 and V is TRBV18, with 8 positions matching TRBD1. The CDR3 totals 19 residues. Trimming cost V 3 bases and J 4 bases; bases outside gene matches: 19. Germline assignment: CDR1 KGHSH and CDR2 LQKENI. This CDR3 reads CASSPGLGARTGKGTEAFF. For the CDR3, the DNA is TGTGCCAGCTCACCCGGTCTCGGTGCGAGGACAGGGAAGGGCACTGAAGCTTTCTTT.

The chain is built from TRBV7-8 and TRBJ1-4; D might be TRBD1 (5 bases). The length of the CDR3 is 13 residues. Germline V gives CDR1 SGHVS, CDR2 FQNEAQ. Trimming took off 1 base at V and 10 bases at J, with 10 bases between the two ends. The CDR3 nucleotides read TGTGCCAGCAGCTTAGAACAGGCGGCAAAACTGTTTTTT. Translation: CASSLEQAAKLFF.

The chain carries TRBV19 and TRBJ1-5; 8 nucleotides align to TRBD1. The CDR3 contains 14 residues. J was trimmed by 4 bases and V by 6 bases; bases with no gene match: 5. Germline V gives CDR1 LNHDA, CDR2 SQIVND (reference sequence). This chain's CDR3 is CASRLTGDNQPQHF. DNA of the CDR3: TGTGCCAGTAGACTGACAGGGGATAATCAGCCCCAGCATTTT.

The chain recombines TRBV11-3 with TRBJ1-1; D is possibly TRBD1 (6 bases). The length of the CDR3 is 16 residues. V dropped 1 base and J dropped 0 bases, with 12 bases sitting between them. CDR1 and CDR2 (germline): SGHNT, YENEEA. The DNA of the CDR3 is TGTGCCAGCAGCTTAGTAACAGACAGGTTGAACACTGAAGCTTTCTTT. Translating gives CASSLVTDRLNTEAFF.

This clone was found once. The chain employs TRBV10-3 and TRBJ2-5; D is unclear. From germline, CDR1 is ENHRY and CDR2 SYGVKD. Trimming removed 3 bases at V and 2 bases at J, with 7 bases between. The CDR3 sequence is 13 residues long. The CDR3 region has the DNA TGTGCCATCAGTGAAGATCCTCAAGAGACCCAGTACTTC. Encoded protein: CAISEDPQETQYF.

The chain recombines TRBV18 with TRBJ1-1; D remains unclear. The length of the CDR3 is 16 residues. With 1 base removed from V and 0 bases from J, the gap between germline ends came to 12 bases. Germline V gives CDR1 KGHSH, CDR2 LQKENI. This CDR3 reads CASSPQTGFLNTEAFF. The CDR3, as DNA: TGTGCCAGCTCACCACAAACTGGGTTTTTGAACACTGAAGCTTTCTTT.

This chain connects TRBV11-2 to TRBJ1-3, with D uncertain. The germline V gene has CDR1 SGHAT and CDR2 FQNNGV. V gave up 3 bases and J gave up 0 bases, with 9 bases separating them. The CDR3 sequence is 15 residues long. The CDR3 reads CASSLTWNSGNTIYF. CDR3 DNA: TGTGCCAGCAGCTTGACGTGGAACTCTGGAAACACCATATATTTT.

The chain recombines TRBV19 with TRBJ1-3, with D possibly matching TRBD1 (6 bases). Germline V CDR1 and CDR2: LNHDA, SQIVND (reference sequence). This CDR3 is 14 amino acids long. Deletions cut 1 base from V and 7 bases from J, with 11 bases between. This chain's CDR3 is CASSIGRGGNTIYF. The CDR3 bases are TGTGCCAGTAGTATAGGCAGGGGCGGCAACACCATATATTTT.

This clone came up once. The V gene is TRBV10-3, the J gene TRBJ1-5; weak D call: TRBD1 (5 bases). V lost 7 bases to trimming and J lost 4 bases, with 11 bases between them. The CDR3 runs 13 residues. Germline-derived CDR1 and CDR2 are ENHRY and SYGVKD. The CDR3 reads CAIKGTENQPQHF. The CDR3, as DNA: TGTGCCATCAAAGGGACGGAAAATCAGCCCCAGCATTTT.

The chain combines TRBV6-5 with TRBJ2-3; 7 bases line up with TRBD1. V shed 0 bases, J shed 4 bases, and the junction held 4 bases outside the gene matches. The length of the CDR3 is 15 residues. The germline CDR1 and CDR2 sequences are MNHEY and SVGAGI. CDR3 nucleotide sequence: TGTGCCAGCAGTTACTCAATGGGACAGCCAGATACGCAGTATTTT. It is translated as CASSYSMGQPDTQYF.